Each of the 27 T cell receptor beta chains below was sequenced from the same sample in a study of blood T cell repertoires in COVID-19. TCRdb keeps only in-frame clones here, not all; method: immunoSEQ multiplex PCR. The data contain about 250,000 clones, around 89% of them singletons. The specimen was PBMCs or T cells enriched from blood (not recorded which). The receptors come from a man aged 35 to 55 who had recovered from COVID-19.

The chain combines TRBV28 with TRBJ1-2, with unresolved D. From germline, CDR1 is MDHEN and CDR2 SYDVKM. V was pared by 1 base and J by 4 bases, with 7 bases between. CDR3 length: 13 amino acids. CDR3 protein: CASSLSGFYGYTF. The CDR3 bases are TGTGCCAGCAGTTTATCCGGGTTCTATGGCTACACCTTC.

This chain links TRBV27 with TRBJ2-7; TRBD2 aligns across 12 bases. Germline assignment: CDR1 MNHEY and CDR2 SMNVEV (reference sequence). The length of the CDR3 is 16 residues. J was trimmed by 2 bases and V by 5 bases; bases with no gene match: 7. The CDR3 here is CASSIGLAGNPYEQYF. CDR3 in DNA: TGTGCCAGCAGTATTGGACTAGCGGGAAACCCCTACGAGCAGTACTTC.

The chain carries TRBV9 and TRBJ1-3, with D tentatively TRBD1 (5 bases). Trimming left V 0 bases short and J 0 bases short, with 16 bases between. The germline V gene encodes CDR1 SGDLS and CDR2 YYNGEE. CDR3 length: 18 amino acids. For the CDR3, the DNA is TGTGCCAGCAGCGTAGGGGGCCGGGCCGTCAGCTCTGGAAACACCATATATTTT. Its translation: CASSVGGRAVSSGNTIYF.

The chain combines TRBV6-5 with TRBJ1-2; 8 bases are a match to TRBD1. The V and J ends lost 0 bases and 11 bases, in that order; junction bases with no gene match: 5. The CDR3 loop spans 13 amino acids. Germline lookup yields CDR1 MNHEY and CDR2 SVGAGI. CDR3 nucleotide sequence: TGTGCCAGCAGTTACTCGTCGACAGGGGTTTACACCTTC. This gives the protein CASSYSSTGVYTF.

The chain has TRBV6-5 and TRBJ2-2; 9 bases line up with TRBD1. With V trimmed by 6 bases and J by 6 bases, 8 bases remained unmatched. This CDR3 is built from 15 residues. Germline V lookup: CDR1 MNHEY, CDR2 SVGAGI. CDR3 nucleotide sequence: TGTGCCAGCAGACCAGGGACAGGGTTTGCCGGGGAGCTGTTTTTT. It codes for CASRPGTGFAGELFF.

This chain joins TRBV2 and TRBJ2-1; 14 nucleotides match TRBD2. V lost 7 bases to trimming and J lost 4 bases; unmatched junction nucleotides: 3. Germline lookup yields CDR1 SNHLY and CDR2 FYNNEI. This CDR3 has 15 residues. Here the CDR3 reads CASTGTSGGYNEQFF. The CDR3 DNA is TGTGCCAGCACCGGGACTAGCGGGGGTTACAATGAGCAGTTCTTC.

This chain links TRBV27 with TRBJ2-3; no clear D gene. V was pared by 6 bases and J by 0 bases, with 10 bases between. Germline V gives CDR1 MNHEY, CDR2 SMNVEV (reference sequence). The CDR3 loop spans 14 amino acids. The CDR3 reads CASSPGWSTDTQYF. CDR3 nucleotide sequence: TGTGCCAGCAGCCCAGGTTGGAGCACAGATACGCAGTATTTT.

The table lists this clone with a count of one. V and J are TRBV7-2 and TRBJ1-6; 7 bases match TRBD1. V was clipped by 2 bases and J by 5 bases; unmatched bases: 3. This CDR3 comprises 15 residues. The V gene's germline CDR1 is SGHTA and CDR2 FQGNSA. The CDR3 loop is CASSLLGTDNSPLHF. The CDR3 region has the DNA TGTGCCAGCAGCTTATTGGGGACAGATAATTCACCCCTCCACTTT.

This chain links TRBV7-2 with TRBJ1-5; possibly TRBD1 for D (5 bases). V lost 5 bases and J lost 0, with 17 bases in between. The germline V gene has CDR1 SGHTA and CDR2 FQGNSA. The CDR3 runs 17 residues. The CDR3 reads CASSARGARGSNQPQHF. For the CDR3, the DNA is TGTGCCAGCAGCGCACGAGGGGCGCGGGGTAGCAATCAGCCCCAGCATTTT.

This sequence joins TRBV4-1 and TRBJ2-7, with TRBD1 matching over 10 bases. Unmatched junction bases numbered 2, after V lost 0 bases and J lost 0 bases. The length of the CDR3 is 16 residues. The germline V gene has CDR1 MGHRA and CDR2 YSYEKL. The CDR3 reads CASSQDDRGHSYEQYF. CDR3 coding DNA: TGCGCCAGCAGCCAAGATGACAGGGGGCACTCCTACGAGCAGTACTTC.

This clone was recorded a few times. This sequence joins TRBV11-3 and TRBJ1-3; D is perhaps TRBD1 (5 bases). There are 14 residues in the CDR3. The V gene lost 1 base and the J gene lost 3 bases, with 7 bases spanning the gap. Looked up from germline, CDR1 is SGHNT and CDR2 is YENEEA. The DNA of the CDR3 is TGTGCCAGCAGCTTAGGGGGCGTTGGAAACACCATATATTTT. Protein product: CASSLGGVGNTIYF.

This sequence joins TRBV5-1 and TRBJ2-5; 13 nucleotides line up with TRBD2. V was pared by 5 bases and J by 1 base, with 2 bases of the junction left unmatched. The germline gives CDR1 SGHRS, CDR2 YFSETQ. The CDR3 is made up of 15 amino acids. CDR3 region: CASRLAGGPQETQYF. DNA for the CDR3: TGCGCCAGCAGACTAGCGGGGGGGCCCCAAGAGACCCAGTACTTC.

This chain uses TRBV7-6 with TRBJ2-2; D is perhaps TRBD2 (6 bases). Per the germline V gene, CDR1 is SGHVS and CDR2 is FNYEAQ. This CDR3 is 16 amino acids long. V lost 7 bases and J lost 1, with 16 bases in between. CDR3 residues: CASKPGGSQNTGELFF. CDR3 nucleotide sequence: TGTGCCAGCAAACCTGGGGGGAGCCAGAACACCGGGGAGCTGTTTTTT.

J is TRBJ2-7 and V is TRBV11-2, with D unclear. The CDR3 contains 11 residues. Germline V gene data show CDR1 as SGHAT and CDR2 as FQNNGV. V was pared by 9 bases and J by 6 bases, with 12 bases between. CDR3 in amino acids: CASSRGPEQYF. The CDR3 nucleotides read TGTGCCAGTAGTCGCGGCCCCGAGCAGTACTTC. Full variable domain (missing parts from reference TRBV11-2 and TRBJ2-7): EAGVAQSPRYKIIEKRQSVAFWCNPISGHATLYWYQQILGQGPKLLIQFQNNGVVDDSQLPKDRFSAERLKGVDSTLKIQPAKLEDSAVYLCASSRGPEQYFGPGTRLTVT.

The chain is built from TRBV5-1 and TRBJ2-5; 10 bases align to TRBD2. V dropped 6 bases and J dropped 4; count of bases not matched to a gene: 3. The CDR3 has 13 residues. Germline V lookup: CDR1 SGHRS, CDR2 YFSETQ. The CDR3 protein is CASTSGGGETQYF. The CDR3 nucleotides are TGCGCCAGCACGAGCGGGGGGGGAGAGACCCAGTACTTC.

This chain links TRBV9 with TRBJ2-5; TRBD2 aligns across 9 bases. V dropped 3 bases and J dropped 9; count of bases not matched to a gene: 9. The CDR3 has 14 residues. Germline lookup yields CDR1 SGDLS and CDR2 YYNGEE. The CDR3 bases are TGTGCCAGCAGCGAAGCGGGGGGCCGGTTTCCCCAGTACTTC. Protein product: CASSEAGGRFPQYF.

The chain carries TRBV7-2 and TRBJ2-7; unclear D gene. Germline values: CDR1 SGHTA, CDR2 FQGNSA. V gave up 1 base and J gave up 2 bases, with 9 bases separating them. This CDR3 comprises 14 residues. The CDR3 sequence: CASSLGPRPYEQYF. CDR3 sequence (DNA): TGTGCCAGCAGCTTAGGGCCTAGACCCTACGAGCAGTACTTC.

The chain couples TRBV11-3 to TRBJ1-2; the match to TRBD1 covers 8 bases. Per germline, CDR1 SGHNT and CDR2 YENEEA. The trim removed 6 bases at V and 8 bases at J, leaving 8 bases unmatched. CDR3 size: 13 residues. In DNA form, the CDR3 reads TGTGCCAGCAGTAAACAGGGGGGAAGCGGCTACACCTTC. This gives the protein CASSKQGGSGYTF.

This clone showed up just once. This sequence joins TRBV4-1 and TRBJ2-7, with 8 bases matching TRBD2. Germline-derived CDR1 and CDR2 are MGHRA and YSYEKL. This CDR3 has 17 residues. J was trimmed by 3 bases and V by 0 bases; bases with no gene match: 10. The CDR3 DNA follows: TGCGCCAGCAGCCAAGATCGCCTAGCGGGCAGCATCTACGAGCAGTACTTC. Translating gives CASSQDRLAGSIYEQYF.

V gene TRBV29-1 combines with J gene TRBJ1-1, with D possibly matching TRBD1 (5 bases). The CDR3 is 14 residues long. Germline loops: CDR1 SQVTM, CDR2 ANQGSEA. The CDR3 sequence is CSTSMGGLGTEAFF. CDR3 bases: TGCAGTACTTCTATGGGGGGATTGGGCACTGAAGCTTTCTTT. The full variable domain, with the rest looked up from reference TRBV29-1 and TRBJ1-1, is SAVISQKPSRDICQRGTSLTIQCQVDSQVTMMFWYRQQPGQSLTLIATANQGSEATYESGFVIDKFPISRPNLTFSTLTVSNMSPEDSSIYLCSTSMGGLGTEAFFGQGTRLTVV.

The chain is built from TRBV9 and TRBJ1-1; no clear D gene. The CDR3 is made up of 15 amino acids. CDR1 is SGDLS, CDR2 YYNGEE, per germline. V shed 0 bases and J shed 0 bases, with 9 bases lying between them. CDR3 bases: TGTGCCAGCAGCGTAGGATACACATTGAACACTGAAGCTTTCTTT. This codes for CASSVGYTLNTEAFF.

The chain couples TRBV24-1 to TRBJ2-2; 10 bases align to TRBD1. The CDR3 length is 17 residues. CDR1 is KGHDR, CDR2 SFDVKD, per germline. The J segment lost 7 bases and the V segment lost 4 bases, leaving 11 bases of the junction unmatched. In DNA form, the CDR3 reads TGTGCCACCAGTGACCACCTCGGGACAGGGGAGATCGGGGAGCTGTTTTTT. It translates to CATSDHLGTGEIGELFF.

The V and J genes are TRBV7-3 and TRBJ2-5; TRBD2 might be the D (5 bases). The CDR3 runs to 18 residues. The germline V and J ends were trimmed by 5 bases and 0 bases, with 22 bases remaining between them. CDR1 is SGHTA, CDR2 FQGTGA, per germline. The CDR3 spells CASSPSFRRKKYQETQYF. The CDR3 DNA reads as TGTGCCAGCAGCCCATCATTCCGGAGGAAAAAGTACCAAGAGACCCAGTACTTC.

CDR3 loop: CASSYSSGGLETQYF. The CDR3 DNA follows: TGTGCCAGCAGTTACAGCTCAGGGGGCCTGGAGACCCAGTACTTC. The chain links TRBV6-5 to TRBJ2-5; TRBD1 matches 8 bases. Germline lookup yields CDR1 MNHEY and CDR2 SVGAGI. This CDR3 spans 15 amino acids. The ends lost 2 bases at V and 5 bases at J; junction bases unmatched: 7.

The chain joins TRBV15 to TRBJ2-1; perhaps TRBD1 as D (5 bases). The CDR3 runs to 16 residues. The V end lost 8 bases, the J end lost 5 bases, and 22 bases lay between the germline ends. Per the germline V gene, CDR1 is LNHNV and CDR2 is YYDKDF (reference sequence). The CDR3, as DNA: TGTGCCACCCTTCATCCCAGGGCCGGTACGAACAATGAGCAGTTCTTC. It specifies CATLHPRAGTNNEQFF.

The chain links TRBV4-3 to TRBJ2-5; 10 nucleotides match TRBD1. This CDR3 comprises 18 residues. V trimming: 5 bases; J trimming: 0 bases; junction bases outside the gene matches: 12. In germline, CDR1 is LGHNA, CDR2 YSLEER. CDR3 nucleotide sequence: TGCGCCAGCAGCGACGGGACAGGGGCGAAGGGGTACCAAGAGACCCAGTACTTC. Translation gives CASSDGTGAKGYQETQYF.

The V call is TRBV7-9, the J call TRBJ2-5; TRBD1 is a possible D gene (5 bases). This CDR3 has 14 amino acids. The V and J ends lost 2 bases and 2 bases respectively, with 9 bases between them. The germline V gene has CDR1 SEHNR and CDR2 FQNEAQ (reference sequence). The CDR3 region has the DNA TGTGCCAGCAGCTTATCCAGGGAACAAGAGACCCAGTACTTC. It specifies CASSLSREQETQYF. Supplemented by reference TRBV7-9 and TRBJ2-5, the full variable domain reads DTGVSQNPRHKITKRGQNVTFRCDPISEHNRLYWYRQTLGQGPEFLTYFQNEAQLEKSRLLSDRFSAERPKGSFSTLEIQRTEQGDSAMYLCASSLSREQETQYFGPGTRLLVL.